Listed below are T cell receptor beta chains from one sample, sequenced in a study of T cells in Graves' hyperthyroidism and ophthalmopathy. Using its own MiXCR run on the multiplex PCR reads, TCRdb lists one record per CDR3 protein. The repertoire holds about 560,000 distinct CDR3 sequences, with roughly 15% as singletons. The material sequenced was blood. The receptors originated from a woman in her forties with Graves' hyperthyroidism. CDR3s leave out the opening cysteine and the closing phenylalanine or tryptophan. A clone size is listed for some rows: how often the clone was seen (once, few, many), or a class if it is expanded.

v_gene: TRBV2; abundance: -; j_gene: TRBJ2-2; CDR3aa: ASSRGLAGGPTSNTGELF
v_gene: TRBV7-9; abundance: many; j_gene: TRBJ2-5; CDR3aa: ASSLGGQAFQETQY
v_gene: TRBV20-1; abundance: -; j_gene: TRBJ2-7; CDR3aa: SARGASGSSYEQY
v_gene: TRBV11-1; abundance: many; j_gene: TRBJ1-1; CDR3aa: ASTTAGGRNTEAF
v_gene: TRBV4-1; abundance: many; j_gene: TRBJ2-5; CDR3aa: ASSQERTAETQY
v_gene: TRBV2; abundance: many; j_gene: TRBJ2-6; CDR3aa: ASSKDRDLFSGANVLT
v_gene: TRBV29-1; abundance: many; j_gene: TRBJ2-1; CDR3aa: SVGGAQGLGSYNEQF
v_gene: TRBV12-3/TRBV12-4; abundance: many; j_gene: TRBJ1-5; CDR3aa: ASTGQGVNQPQH
v_gene: TRBV3-1; abundance: many; j_gene: TRBJ2-7; CDR3aa: ASSHLNYEQY
v_gene: TRBV25-1; abundance: -; j_gene: TRBJ2-1; CDR3aa: ASSAPTGQGNEQF
v_gene: TRBV19; abundance: few; j_gene: TRBJ2-5; CDR3aa: ASSKGTSGRTLETQY
v_gene: TRBV20-1; abundance: many; j_gene: TRBJ2-1; CDR3aa: SAETPGQGVIEQF
v_gene: TRBV7-9; abundance: -; j_gene: TRBJ2-3; CDR3aa: ASNRGRADTQY
v_gene: TRBV6-1; abundance: -; j_gene: TRBJ2-7; CDR3aa: ASSERLAGAPYEQY
v_gene: TRBV28; abundance: many; j_gene: TRBJ1-1; CDR3aa: ASSLEGLYSEAF
v_gene: TRBV27; abundance: many; j_gene: TRBJ2-7; CDR3aa: ASSLRQGAGYEQY
v_gene: TRBV5-4; abundance: -; j_gene: TRBJ2-7; CDR3aa: ASSHPRAGGNEQY
v_gene: TRBV6-1; abundance: few; j_gene: TRBJ1-2; CDR3aa: ASSRDRTSAGYT
v_gene: TRBV5-1; abundance: -; j_gene: TRBJ2-1; CDR3aa: ASSLQDSSYNEQF
v_gene: TRBV12-3/TRBV12-4; abundance: many; j_gene: TRBJ2-7; CDR3aa: ASSSLDEQY
v_gene: TRBV20-1; abundance: many; j_gene: TRBJ1-1; CDR3aa: SATDRTANTEAF
v_gene: TRBV7-2; abundance: many; j_gene: TRBJ2-5; CDR3aa: ASSSQGLRETQY
v_gene: TRBV9; abundance: -; j_gene: TRBJ2-1; CDR3aa: ASSVVGAPSSYNEQF
v_gene: TRBV2; abundance: medium-sized; j_gene: TRBJ2-7; CDR3aa: ASSESGAPSYEQY
v_gene: TRBV5-1; abundance: -; j_gene: TRBJ2-3; CDR3aa: ASRRGEDTDTQY
v_gene: TRBV5-1; abundance: -; j_gene: TRBJ1-5; CDR3aa: ASSLGTGRDQPQH
v_gene: TRBV28; abundance: many; j_gene: TRBJ1-5; CDR3aa: ATLWQGGGDNQPQH
v_gene: TRBV29-1; abundance: -; j_gene: TRBJ2-5; CDR3aa: SVTSGTMLGTQY
v_gene: TRBV20-1; abundance: -; j_gene: TRBJ2-7; CDR3aa: SARDGTVGLEEQY
v_gene: TRBV30; abundance: -; j_gene: TRBJ1-5; CDR3aa: AWSVPGQGYQPQH
v_gene: TRBV7-8; abundance: many; j_gene: TRBJ2-7; CDR3aa: ASSLISSYEQY
v_gene: TRBV6-1; abundance: many; j_gene: TRBJ2-2; CDR3aa: ASSDGTGGFTGELF
v_gene: TRBV20-1; abundance: few; j_gene: TRBJ1-5; CDR3aa: SASGSYQPQH
v_gene: TRBV7-2; abundance: few; j_gene: TRBJ2-6; CDR3aa: ASSLVLAGGPGTGANVLT
v_gene: TRBV7-9; abundance: few; j_gene: TRBJ1-5; CDR3aa: TSSPTGTGQYSNQPQH
v_gene: TRBV15; abundance: -; j_gene: TRBJ2-1; CDR3aa: ATSSNSGSSYNEQF
v_gene: TRBV11-3; abundance: few; j_gene: TRBJ2-6; CDR3aa: ASSFGLAGSSGANVLT